Below, 11 T cell receptor beta chains from the same sample are listed, as sequenced in a study of cytomegalovirus exposure and HLA in healthy donors. PCR primers comprised 60 Vbeta and 13 Jbeta primers. Assay used: immunoSEQ multiplex PCR; TCRdb lists only in-frame clones, some missing. The sample consists of some 150,000 clones, around 76% of them appearing once. The sequencing input was PBMCs. These receptors all come from a man younger than 35 in good health and CMV-seronegative.

The table lists this clone with a few counts. The chain has TRBV28 and TRBJ2-7; TRBD2 might be the D (7 bases). V was trimmed by 10 bases and J by 2 bases, leaving 18 bases between them. The germline V gene encodes CDR1 MDHEN and CDR2 SYDVKM. The CDR3 loop spans 14 amino acids. The CDR3 sequence is CATQLGGLTYEQYF. The CDR3, as DNA: TGTGCCACCCAACTCGGGGGGCTAACCTACGAGCAGTACTTC.

The chain employs TRBV11-3 and TRBJ1-2; 7 positions agree with TRBD1. Germline values: CDR1 SGHNT, CDR2 YENEEA. The length of the CDR3 is 14 residues. Trimming cost V 5 bases and J 1 base; bases outside gene matches: 4. The CDR3 spells CASSGWDSNYGYTF. The CDR3 DNA reads TGTGCCAGCAGCGGATGGGACAGTAACTATGGCTACACCTTC.

This clone was seen once. CDR3 DNA: TGTGCCAGCAGTTTAATCGGTACAGGGGATGAAAAACTGTTTTTT. This translates into CASSLIGTGDEKLFF. The chain recombines TRBV27 with TRBJ1-4; 7 bases align to TRBD1. The CDR3 covers 15 residues. Per germline, CDR1 MNHEY and CDR2 SMNVEV (reference sequence). The trim removed 2 bases at V and 6 bases at J, leaving 6 bases unmatched. Based on the CDR3 plus reference TRBV27 and TRBJ1-4, the full variable domain is EAQVTQNPRYLITVTGKKLTVTCSQNMNHEYMSWYRQDPGLGLRQIYYSMNVEVTDKGDVPEGYKVSRKEKRNFPLILESPSPNQTSLYFCASSLIGTGDEKLFFGSGTQLSVL.

This chain connects TRBV19 to TRBJ1-6; D possibly corresponds to TRBD1 (6 bases). Germline V gene sequence: CDR1 LNHDA, CDR2 SQIVND (reference sequence). This CDR3 is 16 amino acids long. The V gene lost 4 bases and the J gene lost 0 bases, with 10 bases spanning the gap. The CDR3 loop is CASSRAGASYNSPLHF. Here the CDR3 DNA reads TGTGCCAGTAGTAGGGCAGGGGCCTCCTATAATTCACCCCTCCACTTT. The whole variable domain, remainder taken from reference TRBV19 and TRBJ1-6, is DGGITQSPKYLFRKEGQNVTLSCEQNLNHDAMYWYRQDPGQGLRLIYYSQIVNDFQKGDIAEGYSVSREKKESFPLTVTSAQKNPTAFYLCASSRAGASYNSPLHFGNGTRLTVT.

The chain joins TRBV7-2 to TRBJ1-2; weak D call: TRBD1 (6 bases). CDR1 SGHTA and CDR2 FQGNSA come from the germline V gene. The CDR3 runs 13 residues. The V end was cut by 5 bases, the J end by 3 bases, with 10 bases between. CDR3 amino acids: CASSRRQDYGYTF. The CDR3 DNA reads as TGTGCCAGCAGCCGACGACAGGACTATGGCTACACCTTC.

The chain is built from TRBV27 and TRBJ2-1, with TRBD2 identical over 12 bases. CDR1 is MNHEY and CDR2 is SMNVEV in the germline V gene (reference sequence). The CDR3 sequence is 15 residues long. Trimming at V came to 1 base and at J to 8 bases, leaving 3 bases not matched to a gene. Written as DNA, the CDR3 is TGTGCCAGCAGTTTATTGTCTAGCGGGAGGGATGAGCAGTTCTTC. Its protein is CASSLLSSGRDEQFF.

This clone appeared once. The gene calls are TRBV27 and TRBJ2-2, with D unclear. The ends were cut back, 5 bases at V and 3 bases at J, with 7 bases in the middle. The length of the CDR3 is 13 residues. The germline CDR1 and CDR2 sequences are MNHEY and SMNVEV (reference sequence). The CDR3 DNA reads as TGTGCCAGCAGTGCCACTGACACCGGGGAGCTGTTTTTT. Encoded protein: CASSATDTGELFF.

This chain links TRBV5-6 with TRBJ2-7; 7 nucleotides line up with TRBD1. Germline values: CDR1 SGHDT, CDR2 YYEEEE. This CDR3 has 15 residues. V lost 4 bases, J lost 3 bases, and 10 bases stayed unmatched. The CDR3: CASSIREGALYEQYF. CDR3 nucleotides: TGTGCCAGCAGCATAAGAGAGGGGGCCCTCTACGAGCAGTACTTC.

V and J are TRBV28 and TRBJ1-5; D is uncertain. The CDR3 extends over 17 amino acids. CDR1 and CDR2 from the germline V gene are MDHEN and SYDVKM. Trimming cost V 6 bases and J 2 bases, with 20 bases left between them. In DNA form, the CDR3 reads TGTGCCAGCAGAGCCGAAGGACTAGGTATGGGCAATCAGCCCCAGCATTTT. Protein sequence: CASRAEGLGMGNQPQHF.

This chain uses TRBV6-1 with TRBJ1-2, with a weak D call TRBD1 (6 bases). The CDR3 loop spans 13 amino acids. Germline CDR1 is MNHNS and CDR2 is SASEGT. The ends were cut back, 6 bases at V and 3 bases at J, with 11 bases in the middle. CDR3 sequence: CASRRQEDYGYTF. CDR3 bases: TGTGCCAGCAGGAGACAGGAAGACTATGGCTACACCTTC.

The J gene is TRBJ1-5, the V gene TRBV29-1, with D unresolved. Germline CDR1 SQVTM, CDR2 ANQGSEA. The V end lost 4 bases, the J end lost 3 bases, and 19 bases lay between the germline ends. This CDR3 is 16 amino acids long. CDR3 sequence reads: CSVVTEGHLDNQPQHF. CDR3 DNA sequence: TGCAGCGTTGTAACAGAGGGTCACCTGGACAATCAGCCCCAGCATTTT.